The 24 T cell receptor beta chains reported below all come from one sample, sequenced in a study of Ad26.COV2.S vaccination and SARS-CoV-2 variants. Some clones are missing from TCRdb's copy, which holds only in-frame ones; the method was immunoSEQ multiplex PCR. The sample lists about 180,000 clones, roughly nine tenths seen once, with around 6.3% in the top ten. This material consisted of peripheral blood, taken after recovery from COVID-19. The receptors originated from a human donor who had recovered from COVID-19.

The V and J genes are TRBV12-3 or TRBV12-4 and TRBJ2-5; 9 positions agree with TRBD2. J was trimmed by 6 bases and V by 6 bases; bases with no gene match: 5. The CDR3 is made up of 13 amino acids. In nucleotides, the CDR3 is TGTGCCAGCAGGGCGGGGGGGGAGAAGACCCAGTACTTC. Its protein product is CASRAGGEKTQYF.

The V gene is TRBV5-5, the J gene TRBJ2-1; 11 nucleotides agree with TRBD1. Trimming removed 4 bases from V and 7 bases from J; junction bases left unmatched: 4. This CDR3 contains 14 residues. Germline CDR1 and CDR2: SGHKS and YYEKEE (reference sequence). CDR3: CASSPGQGANEQFF. The CDR3 nucleotides read TGTGCCAGCAGCCCCGGACAGGGGGCAAATGAGCAGTTCTTC.

This rearrangement joins TRBV9 to TRBJ1-2; TRBD1 is a possible D gene (5 bases). V was cut by 0 bases and J by 5 bases, with 11 bases left in between. The CDR3 has 14 residues. Per the germline V gene, CDR1 is SGDLS and CDR2 is YYNGEE. Here the CDR3 DNA reads TGTGCCAGCAGCGTAGATGGGGGGAATTATGGCTACACCTTC. Protein sequence: CASSVDGGNYGYTF.

This clone appeared once. V usage is TRBV9 and J usage is TRBJ2-1; D is possibly TRBD2 (6 bases). Per the germline V gene, CDR1 is SGDLS and CDR2 is YYNGEE. V lost 2 bases and J lost 7, with 25 bases in between. This CDR3 spans 18 amino acids. CDR3 amino acids: CASSVGSAGTEWGNEQFF. CDR3 DNA: TGTGCCAGCAGCGTCGGGTCGGCGGGAACCGAGTGGGGAAATGAGCAGTTCTTC.

This chain uses TRBV5-1 with TRBJ2-3; TRBD2 agrees at 10 bases. The V and J ends lost 0 bases and 5 bases, in that order; junction bases with no gene match: 15. The germline V gene has CDR1 SGHRS and CDR2 YFSETQ. This CDR3 is 19 amino acids long. The CDR3 here is CASSLAREREGSGGDTQYF. The CDR3 nucleotides read TGCGCCAGCAGCTTGGCTAGGGAGCGGGAGGGGAGTGGTGGAGATACGCAGTATTTT.

J is TRBJ2-5 and V is TRBV28; D gene uncertain. The J call is uncertain, as TRBJ2-7 better fits the DNA end. This CDR3 spans 12 amino acids. CDR1 MDHEN and CDR2 SYDVKM come from the germline V gene. CDR3 DNA sequence: TGTGCCAGCAGTTTAGTCTCCTACGAGCAGTACTTC. It yields the protein CASSLVSYEQYF.

The J gene is TRBJ1-4, the V gene TRBV6-5; TRBD1 matches at 10 bases. Trimming took 5 bases from V and 7 from J; bases not matched to a gene: 7. Germline values: CDR1 MNHEY, CDR2 SVGAGI. The CDR3 covers 15 residues. CDR3 loop: CASSTPTGGGEKLFF. The CDR3 nucleotides are TGTGCCAGCAGTACCCCGACAGGGGGCGGTGAAAAACTGTTTTTT.

This sequence joins TRBV30 and TRBJ2-3; 8 bases line up with TRBD2. The CDR3 runs 13 residues. Germline V gene data show CDR1 as GTSNPN and CDR2 as SVGIG (reference sequence). V shed 5 bases and J 5 bases; nucleotides not matched to a gene: 6. The CDR3 here is CAWGAGVEDTQYF. In DNA, the CDR3 is TGTGCCTGGGGAGCGGGAGTGGAAGATACGCAGTATTTT.

The chain has TRBV6-5 and TRBJ2-5; D possibly corresponds to TRBD1 (5 bases). V lost 4 bases to trimming and J lost 0 bases, with 9 bases between them. Germline V gene sequence: CDR1 MNHEY, CDR2 SVGAGI. The CDR3 contains 14 residues. Here the CDR3 reads CASSFTGDQETQYF. CDR3 DNA sequence: TGTGCCAGCAGTTTTACAGGAGACCAAGAGACCCAGTACTTC.

This clone was counted once. This chain connects TRBV24-1 to TRBJ2-3, with a possible D match to TRBD1 (5 bases). V lost 6 bases and J 0 bases, leaving 12 bases between the germline ends. Germline lookup yields CDR1 KGHDR and CDR2 SFDVKD. This CDR3 region has 15 residues. CDR3 sequence: CATSRRQSSTDTQYF. The CDR3 coding sequence is TGTGCCACCAGTAGGAGACAGTCTAGCACAGATACGCAGTATTTT.

The chain couples TRBV5-4 to TRBJ2-3, with 9 positions matching TRBD1. The V gene end was trimmed by 4 bases and the J gene end by 3 bases; junction bases not matched to a gene: 9. In germline, CDR1 is SGHNT, CDR2 YYREEE (reference sequence). This CDR3 is 16 amino acids long. The CDR3 reads CASSGGGTGRTDTQYF. Written as DNA, the CDR3 is TGTGCCAGCAGCGGAGGGGGGACAGGGCGGACAGATACGCAGTATTTT.

This clone was seen a few times. This sequence joins TRBV5-4 and TRBJ1-2; no firm D call. Trimming took 4 bases from V and 8 from J, leaving 12 bases between them. The CDR3 sequence is 12 residues long. Germline CDR1 reads SGHNT; CDR2 reads YYREEE (reference sequence). CDR3 coding DNA: TGTGCCAGCAGCATCCTTGAGGAGGGCTACACCTTC. Amino acids: CASSILEEGYTF.

The J gene is TRBJ1-5, the V gene TRBV19; a possible D gene is TRBD1 (6 bases). The CDR3 runs 15 residues. Trimming removed 2 bases from V and 4 bases from J, with 12 bases in between. The germline gives CDR1 LNHDA, CDR2 SQIVND (reference sequence). CDR3 nucleotide sequence: TGTGCCAGTAGTATACGACAGGCTACTAATCAGCCCCAGCATTTT. Amino acids: CASSIRQATNQPQHF.

This sequence joins TRBV5-1 and TRBJ2-7; D gene unclear. Germline values: CDR1 SGHRS, CDR2 YFSETQ. V was shortened by 4 bases and J by 3 bases, with 8 bases between the two germline ends. This CDR3 has 12 amino acids. The CDR3 region is CASSKDLYEQYF. In DNA form, the CDR3 reads TGCGCCAGCAGCAAGGACCTCTACGAGCAGTACTTC.

This clone was picked up one time. The rearrangement joins TRBV27 to TRBJ2-1; 7 bases are a match to TRBD1. V gave up 2 bases and J gave up 3 bases; unmatched junction bases: 10. Germline V gives CDR1 MNHEY, CDR2 SMNVEV (reference sequence). The CDR3 is made up of 17 amino acids. The CDR3 region has the DNA TGTGCCAGCAGTTTAGGGGGTATGGGACAGTACTACAATGAGCAGTTCTTC. Its protein product is CASSLGGMGQYYNEQFF.

This chain links TRBV7-7 with TRBJ2-2; 14 bases are a match to TRBD2. Trimming removed 5 bases from V and 0 bases from J; junction bases left unmatched: 11. Germline V gene data show CDR1 as SSHAT and CDR2 as FNYEAQ (reference sequence). This CDR3 contains 20 residues. The CDR3 DNA follows: TGTGCCAGCAGCCACGGGACTAGCGGGAGACGGATGACGAACACCGGGGAGCTGTTTTTT. Amino acids: CASSHGTSGRRMTNTGELFF.

V and J are TRBV28 and TRBJ2-3, with 12 bases aligning to TRBD2. This CDR3 has 17 residues. V shed 3 bases, J shed 2 bases, and the junction held 6 bases outside the gene matches. Germline CDR1 MDHEN, CDR2 SYDVKM. CDR3 protein: CASSFSGLAGTTDTQYF. The CDR3 DNA follows: TGTGCCAGCAGTTTCTCCGGACTAGCGGGGACCACAGATACGCAGTATTTT.

V usage is TRBV7-9 and J usage is TRBJ2-3; D possibly corresponds to TRBD2 (5 bases). Trimming cost V 5 bases and J 9 bases, with 15 bases left between them. Looked up from germline, CDR1 is SEHNR and CDR2 is FQNEAQ (reference sequence). This CDR3 contains 13 residues. CDR3 in DNA: TGTGCCAGCAGCGGACCGGCCGGGGTAACGCAGTATTTT. Its translation: CASSGPAGVTQYF.

There are a few counts of this clone. The CDR3 here is CASSLGTRSGNTIYF. CDR3 bases: TGTGCCAGCAGTCTCGGGACTCGCTCTGGAAACACCATATATTTT. The chain joins TRBV6-5 to TRBJ1-3; possible D gene TRBD1, 5 bases. This CDR3 has 15 amino acids. The V gene lost 5 bases and the J gene lost 0 bases, with 11 bases spanning the gap. From germline, CDR1 is MNHEY and CDR2 SVGAGI.

This chain uses TRBV5-1 with TRBJ2-7; D not resolved. CDR3 length: 14 amino acids. Germline V gene data show CDR1 as SGHRS and CDR2 as YFSETQ. V was shortened by 0 bases and J by 0 bases, with 7 bases between the two germline ends. CDR3 protein: CASSLDRNSYEQYF. The CDR3 DNA sequence: TGCGCCAGCAGCTTGGACAGAAACTCCTACGAGCAGTACTTC.

The J gene is TRBJ2-2, the V gene TRBV7-9, with 11 bases lining up with TRBD2. V shed 4 bases, J shed 4 bases, and the junction held 5 bases outside the gene matches. The CDR3 is 16 residues long. Germline V gene lookup returns CDR1 SEHNR and CDR2 FQNEAQ (reference sequence). CDR3 amino acids: CASSSLAGAITGELFF. CDR3 DNA sequence: TGTGCCAGCAGCTCACTAGCGGGGGCGATCACCGGGGAGCTGTTTTTT.

The chain has TRBV12-3 or TRBV12-4 and TRBJ2-2; D gene unclear. With 8 bases removed from V and 7 bases from J, the gap between germline ends came to 8 bases. The CDR3 loop spans 11 amino acids. The DNA for the CDR3 is TGTGCCAGCGGGCATAACGGGGAGCTGTTTTTT. The encoded protein is CASGHNGELFF.

This clone was seen once. As DNA, the CDR3 is TGTGCCAGCAGTTTAGGGGGGACAGGGACTGGTCAGTACTTC. This encodes CASSLGGTGTGQYF. The rearrangement links TRBV28 to TRBJ2-4, with 9 positions matching TRBD1. The CDR3 is made up of 14 amino acids. V lost 2 bases and J lost 12; bases outside the gene matches: 8. Germline V lookup: CDR1 MDHEN, CDR2 SYDVKM.

CDR3 in amino acids: CASSSFDRGPYEQYF. CDR3 sequence (DNA): TGTGCCAGCAGCTCTTTCGACAGGGGCCCCTACGAGCAGTACTTC. The J gene is TRBJ2-7, the V gene TRBV7-9, with 8 bases lining up with TRBD1. After removal of 4 bases from V and 2 bases from J, the junction contained 7 bases not matched to a gene. This CDR3 region has 15 residues. The germline CDR1 and CDR2 sequences are SEHNR and FQNEAQ (reference sequence).